This TCR beta chain was recovered during a study of PD-L1 blockade in urothelial cancer. At the level of the study: Dosed intravenously at 1,200 mg every 3 weeks, atezolizumab was initiated by patients around 2014. Prior chemotherapy ranged from 0 to 3 regimens per patient.

A remark on this clone: Its matching antigen is unknown.

Libraries were prepared by immunoSEQ multiplex PCR; TCRdb keeps only in-frame clonotypes and omits some of them. Altogether fewer than 80,000 clones are present, roughly 79% being singletons, with the ten largest covering roughly 2.9%. General study findings and limits: Lower pretreatment blood TCR clonality, under the median, predicted better survival, researchers reported.

The time point was: pretreatment peripheral blood. Patients yielded 1 to 8 samples each, pretreatment and on-treatment. This specimen consisted of PBMCs, obtained around atezolizumab (anti-PD-L1) treatment. The clonotype was recovered from an older man with urothelial cancer.

CDR3 in amino acids: CASSLSAPYNEQFF. The CDR3 DNA is TGTGCCAGCAGCTTAAGCGCCCCCTACAATGAGCAGTTCTTC. The chain uses TRBV7-3 and TRBJ2-1, with no clear D. Germline CDR1 and CDR2: SGHTA and FQGTGA. The CDR3 covers 14 residues. V gave up 1 base and J gave up 2 bases, with 6 bases separating them.